This T cell receptor (beta chain) came from a study of CD4 T cells in relation to SARS-CoV-2 and coronaviruses (dated by TCRdb to about 2021). About the investigation overall: In the ViraFEST assay, PBMCs were cultured with antigen for under 13 days, after which TCR beta CDR3s were sequenced to identify antigen-specific clonal expansions. A different, Illumina-based TCR-beta assay was used to sequence expansion assays from other donors in the study. An HIV-1 Nef peptide pool or a no-peptide culture served as the negative reference condition. The Adaptive Biotechnologies TCR-sequencing kit was used for samples from a few pre-COVID donors and for the naive versus memory experiments, whereas the other data were Illumina-based. At the level of individual TCR clonotypes, the study evaluated whether memory CD4+ T cells crossreact between the spike proteins of SARS-CoV-2 and those of common cold coronaviruses. Using patient-derived lymphoblastoid cell lines, the shared crossreactive spike epitopes were mapped to their HLA restriction.

Findings and caveats that apply to the study as a whole: Crossreactivity analysis centred on spike protein, so crossreactivity against other viral proteins was not assessed. Pre-pandemic and post-infection samples were not both contributed by any donor, so tracing of the source of pre-existing responses was limited. In around two thirds of donors, memory CD4+ clonotypes turned up that crossrecognized SARS-CoV-2 and at least one common cold coronavirus spike. Crossreactive clones showed significantly weaker SARS-CoV-2-driven expansion than monoreactive clones, consistent with antigenic imprinting. Small numbers of patients and of tested TCRs limited the study.

About this clone: Its binding antigen is unknown. Base-call qualities are not available, and no considerably larger clone is one nucleotide away.

Based on the germline V gene, the CDR1 and CDR2 sequences are MDHEN and SYDVKM. V lost 6 bases and J lost 0 bases; the stretch between them is 12 bases long. The cysteine opens and the phenylalanine closes a CDR3 of 15 amino acids. CDR3 DNA is the only sequence kept; it has 45 bases, read in frame from the first base. CD4+ T cells from unexposed donors were collected before the COVID-19 pandemic (2011-2018). After around 10 days of culture, CD4+ T cells were isolated with the EasySep CD4+ T cell isolation kit. As cell number allowed, CD4+ T cells from unexposed donors were tested for reactivity to SARS-CoV-2 S and N and to four common cold coronavirus spike pools. PBMCs were cultured at a few million per well in IMDM supplemented with around 5% human AB serum and about 9.6 IU/ml IL-2. Half of the culture medium was replaced with fresh IL-2-containing medium on days 3 and 7. In general, every peptide culture condition was set up in three replicate wells. Leukapheresis product for the unexposed donors was bought commercially. Ficoll-Paque PLUS gradient centrifugation was used to isolate PBMCs from leukapheresis product or whole blood. PBMCs were either used fresh in the expansion assay or cryopreserved at -140 degrees C. The QIAamp Micro DNA Kit was used to extract genomic DNA from the CD4+ T cells.

Libraries were constructed by the immunoSEQ multiplex PCR assay. The study's own analysis went as follows. Preprocessing removed nonproductive sequences and CDR3s not starting with C, not ending with F or W, or shorter than 7 amino acids. Antigen-specific clonotypes were called with the MANAFEST web app, based on expansion relative to reference and other culture wells. To be counted as positive, a clone had to show significant expansion compared with the reference culture, at an FDR below 0.05, in 2 of 3 replicate wells. Positive clones also required significant expansion versus all other tandem wells and an odds ratio above 5. CDR3 homology was quantified as pairwise Levenshtein distance, calculated with the stringdist R package after three terminal residues were trimmed from each end. TCRdb's version of the immuneACCESS table is confined to in-frame rearrangements and falls short of the full clone set. An unresolved V gene accounts for under half of the shortfall where checked; the remainder is of unknown origin. V and J calls and clone size are those listed in that table; D and trimming were worked out from the DNA. The table for this sample lists approximately 24,000 clones; about 80% of them were counted only once. Of the sample, roughly an eighth falls within the top ten clones.

Material for sequencing was CD4+ T cells from PBMCs, cultured in vitro. This clonotype was sampled from a human donor in good health. The chain uses TRBV28 and TRBJ2-1; the D gene assignment is perhaps TRBD1 or TRBD2, with each matching 5 bases. The base sequence is TGTGCCAGCAGCGCGGCAGGGAGCTCCTACAATGAGCAGTTCTTC. It is translated as CASSAAGSSYNEQFF.